This T cell receptor (beta chain) was sequenced for a study of identifying expanded T cells in peripheral blood. Findings and limits, study-wide: Clone count variance between approximately two-week samples rose with total template count. Technical replicates showed roughly 1.2 changed clones; two weeks approximately 15; four weeks 19.

Turning to this clone: Its target is not known.

Trimming at V came to 5 bases and at J to 4 bases, leaving 2 bases not matched to a gene. CDR3 length: 13 amino acids. In germline, CDR1 is WNHNN, CDR2 SYGVQD (reference sequence). Assay used: immunoSEQ multiplex PCR; TCRdb lists only in-frame clones, some missing. The sample holds approximately 63,000 clones, more than 75% seen once. During the collection period, no donor immune events like infections were recorded. The V and J genes are TRBV10-1 and TRBJ2-7, with 10 nucleotides matching TRBD1. The clonotype was recovered from a person between 18 and 75 years old in good health. Sample: blood. The DNA of the CDR3 is TGCGCCAGCAGTCGGGGACAGGGGTACGAGCAGTACTTC. Amino acids: CASSRGQGYEQYF.